This T cell receptor (beta chain) was captured by sequencing in a study of cytomegalovirus exposure and HLA in healthy donors. The CDR3 is 14 amino acids. Germline CDR1 reads LNHNV; CDR2 reads YYDKDF (reference sequence). V lost 0 bases, J lost 5 bases, and 7 bases lay in between. PCR primers comprised 60 Vbeta and 13 Jbeta primers. Sequenced by immunoSEQ multiplex PCR; TCRdb stores in-frame clones only, minus some. Of about 160,000 clones in the sample, roughly 80% were seen once. V and J are TRBV15 and TRBJ1-4; D gene ambiguous. Source material: PBMCs. This clonotype was obtained from a male donor in good health and CMV-seropositive. The chain's CDR3 is CATSRDRGNEKLFF. The DNA of the CDR3 is TGTGCCACCAGCAGAGATCGGGGAAATGAAAAACTGTTTTTT. Supplemented by reference TRBV15 and TRBJ1-4, the full variable domain reads DAMVIQNPRYQVTQFGKPVTLSCSQTLNHNVMYWYQQKSSQAPKLLFHYYDKDFNNEADTPDNFQSRRPNTSFCFLDIRSPGLGDTAMYLCATSRDRGNEKLFFGSGTQLSVL.